These 26 T cell receptor beta chains came from one sample sequenced in a study of blood T cell dynamics during melanoma immunotherapy. Clones were sequenced by immunoSEQ multiplex PCR, and TCRdb holds only the in-frame ones, with some missing. The data hold roughly 30,000 clones, with approximately 80% observed a single time. The sample's time point: week 3, after first cycle of checkpoint inhibitor. Sequences were derived from blood, sampled from a patient treated with checkpoint blockade. These receptors all come from a human donor with melanoma.

The chain joins TRBV11-2 to TRBJ2-2, with TRBD1 identical over 8 bases. CDR3 size: 16 residues. Germline V gene lookup returns CDR1 SGHAT and CDR2 FQNNGV. J lost 3 bases, V lost 3 bases, and 6 bases had no gene match. The CDR3 DNA reads TGTGCCAGCAGCTTCACCGGGACAGGCTACACCGGGGAGCTGTTTTTT. Its protein product is CASSFTGTGYTGELFF. The whole variable domain, filled in from reference TRBV11-2 and TRBJ2-2, reads EAGVAQSPRYKIIEKRQSVAFWCNPISGHATLYWYQQILGQGPKLLIQFQNNGVVDDSQLPKDRFSAERLKGVDSTLKIQPAKLEDSAVYLCASSFTGTGYTGELFFGEGSRLTVL.

This clone is classed as medium-sized. The chain uses TRBV2 and TRBJ1-1; 8 positions match TRBD1. Germline CDR1 reads SNHLY; CDR2 reads FYNNEI. This CDR3 is 11 amino acids long. The CDR3, as DNA: TGTGGGACAGGGTCGAACACTGAAGCTTTCTTT. Residues: CGTGSNTEAFF.

The genes are TRBV5-4 and TRBJ1-6; 11 bases match TRBD1. The germline gives CDR1 SGHNT, CDR2 YYREEE (reference sequence). This CDR3 has 17 residues. Trimming took 4 bases from V and 7 from J; bases not matched to a gene: 10. This chain's CDR3 is CASSLPDRGRKNSPLHF. The DNA of the CDR3 is TGTGCCAGCAGCCTCCCGGACAGGGGGCGGAAAAATTCACCCCTCCACTTT.

The chain carries TRBV5-8 and TRBJ2-1; D may be TRBD1 (5 bases). V dropped 3 bases and J dropped 7 bases, with 8 bases sitting between them. Per the germline V gene, CDR1 is SGHTS and CDR2 is YDEGEE. The CDR3 has 12 residues. This CDR3 is CASSSHRNEQFF. For the CDR3, the DNA is TGTGCCAGCAGCTCACACAGGAATGAGCAGTTCTTC.

The rearrangement uses TRBV29-1 and TRBJ1-2; D not resolved. V was cut by 5 bases and J by 0 bases, with 7 bases left in between. From germline, CDR1 is SQVTM and CDR2 ANQGSEA. This CDR3 spans 12 amino acids. CDR3 coding DNA: TGCAGCGTTCTTTTGACTAACTATGGCTACACCTTC. Translation: CSVLLTNYGYTF.

V is TRBV10-3 and J is TRBJ2-7, with D unclear. In germline, CDR1 is ENHRY, CDR2 SYGVKD. V was clipped by 3 bases and J by 1 base, with 4 bases between them. The length of the CDR3 is 12 residues. The CDR3 region has the DNA TGTGCCATCAGTGACGGATCCTACGAGCAGTACTTC. It encodes CAISDGSYEQYF.

The V gene is TRBV7-3, the J gene TRBJ1-1; the D is unclear. V was cut by 2 bases and J by 0 bases, with 7 bases left in between. Per germline, CDR1 SGHTA and CDR2 FQGTGA. The CDR3 has 14 amino acids. CDR3 DNA sequence: TGTGCCAGCAGCTTAGATGGATTGAACACTGAAGCTTTCTTT. This sequence encodes CASSLDGLNTEAFF.

This clone was counted a single time. The V and J genes are TRBV29-1 and TRBJ2-3, with 8 nucleotides matching TRBD1. The CDR3 sequence is 13 residues long. CDR1 and CDR2 (germline): SQVTM, ANQGSEA. Germline trimming cut 4 bases from V and 0 bases from J; bases unmatched to any gene: 0. The CDR3 DNA is TGCAGCGTTGGACAGGGGAGCACAGATACGCAGTATTTT. Protein sequence: CSVGQGSTDTQYF.

The rearrangement joins TRBV5-1 to TRBJ2-5; TRBD2 matches at 8 bases. V was clipped by 4 bases and J by 4 bases; unmatched bases: 6. The CDR3 totals 14 residues. Germline loops: CDR1 SGHRS, CDR2 YFSETQ. CDR3 bases: TGCGCCAGCAGCGAGGGACTAGAGGGAGAGACCCAGTACTTC. This encodes CASSEGLEGETQYF.

J is TRBJ1-1 and V is TRBV14; maybe TRBD1 (5 bases). The CDR3 runs to 14 residues. The V gene's germline CDR1 is SGHDN and CDR2 FVKESK. Between the trimmed V and J ends, which lost 1 base and 4 bases, there was a span of 10 bases. As DNA, the CDR3 is TGTGCCAGCAGCCAAGTCTACGGGGGCACTGAAGCTTTCTTT. Translation gives CASSQVYGGTEAFF.

This chain uses TRBV5-6 with TRBJ1-1; no definite D call. The V and J ends lost 0 bases and 1 base respectively, with 7 bases between them. The CDR3 length is 14 residues. CDR1 and CDR2 (germline): SGHDT, YYEEEE. The DNA for the CDR3 is TGTGCCAGCAGCTTGGCCCAGAGGAACACTGAAGCTTTCTTT. Protein: CASSLAQRNTEAFF.

The chain has TRBV28 and TRBJ2-1; 9 bases line up with TRBD2. CDR1 and CDR2 (germline): MDHEN, SYDVKM. V lost 2 bases, J lost 3 bases, and 2 bases stayed unmatched. This CDR3 is built from 15 residues. In nucleotides, the CDR3 is TGTGCCAGCAGTTTACGCGGGAGGGGCTACAATGAGCAGTTCTTC. This encodes CASSLRGRGYNEQFF.

This clone showed up just once. The V and J genes are TRBV19 and TRBJ2-7; 11 positions match TRBD2. The germline CDR1 and CDR2 sequences are LNHDA and SQIVND (reference sequence). The CDR3 spans 16 residues. The V segment lost 0 bases and the J segment 4 bases; nucleotides outside the gene matches: 5. CDR3 DNA: TGTGCCAGTAGTATAGATCGACTAGCGGGGAGATACGAGCAGTACTTC. This encodes CASSIDRLAGRYEQYF. The whole variable domain, filled in from reference TRBV19 and TRBJ2-7, reads DGGITQSPKYLFRKEGQNVTLSCEQNLNHDAMYWYRQDPGQGLRLIYYSQIVNDFQKGDIAEGYSVSREKKESFPLTVTSAQKNPTAFYLCASSIDRLAGRYEQYFGPGTRLTVT.

This clone was observed a single time. The chain uses TRBV4-1 and TRBJ2-7, with D unresolved. This CDR3 is 15 amino acids long. Germline loops: CDR1 MGHRA, CDR2 YSYEKL. The V gene lost 1 base and the J gene lost 0 bases, with 10 bases spanning the gap. CDR3: CASSQVSSSSYEQYF. As DNA, the CDR3 is TGCGCCAGCAGCCAAGTTTCCAGCAGCTCCTACGAGCAGTACTTC.

This chain joins TRBV19 and TRBJ2-3; 12 bases are shared with TRBD2. Germline CDR1 and CDR2: LNHDA and SQIVND (reference sequence). V trimming: 4 bases; J trimming: 1 base; junction bases outside the gene matches: 3. This CDR3 is 16 amino acids long. CDR3 coding DNA: TGTGCCAGTAGTACAGGACTAGCGGGACGCACAGATACGCAGTATTTT. This codes for CASSTGLAGRTDTQYF.

Regarding this clone: This specimen includes other DNA sequences encoding the same CDR3. This chain connects TRBV10-3 to TRBJ2-1; a possible D gene is TRBD2 (5 bases). CDR1 is ENHRY and CDR2 is SYGVKD in the germline V gene. There are 15 residues in the CDR3. Trimming pared 2 bases from V and 0 bases from J, leaving 8 bases between. The DNA for the CDR3 is TGTGCCATCAGTGAGAGTGGGAGCTCCTACAATGAGCAGTTCTTC. Translation gives CAISESGSSYNEQFF.

This rearrangement joins TRBV6-6 to TRBJ2-5; TRBD1 might be the D (6 bases). V lost 2 bases and J 0 bases, leaving 10 bases between the germline ends. CDR3 length: 15 amino acids. The germline V gene has CDR1 MNHNY and CDR2 SVGAGI (reference sequence). The CDR3 sequence: CASSYLTGYQETQYF. The CDR3 bases are TGTGCCAGCAGTTACCTCACAGGGTACCAAGAGACCCAGTACTTC.

The genes are TRBV5-8 and TRBJ1-1, with D tentatively TRBD1 (5 bases). V was cut by 4 bases and J by 0 bases, with 16 bases left in between. Per germline, CDR1 SGHTS and CDR2 YDEGEE. The CDR3 runs 16 residues. In DNA form, the CDR3 reads TGTGCCAGCAGCCCAGGGACGGGAAGAATGAACACTGAAGCTTTCTTT. Its protein is CASSPGTGRMNTEAFF.

The chain links TRBV7-9 to TRBJ1-4; no clear D gene. Germline assignment: CDR1 SEHNR and CDR2 FQNEAQ (reference sequence). The CDR3 contains 13 residues. V was clipped by 2 bases and J by 3 bases, with 4 bases between them. The CDR3 bases are TGTGCCAGCAGCTTATTTGCTAATGAAAAACTGTTTTTT. Translation: CASSLFANEKLFF.

The J gene is TRBJ1-4, the V gene TRBV19; 10 bases map to TRBD1. This CDR3 region has 14 residues. The germline CDR1 and CDR2 sequences are LNHDA and SQIVND (reference sequence). The V segment lost 6 bases and the J segment 8 bases; nucleotides outside the gene matches: 6. CDR3 region: CASSRQGALEKLFF. In DNA, the CDR3 is TGTGCCAGTAGCCGACAGGGGGCGTTGGAAAAACTGTTTTTT.

The V and J genes are TRBV14 and TRBJ1-6; no clear D gene. The germline V and J ends were trimmed by 2 bases and 7 bases, with 0 bases remaining between them. CDR1 and CDR2 from the germline V gene are SGHDN and FVKESK. The CDR3 has 11 amino acids. DNA of the CDR3: TGTGCCAGCAGCCAAAATTCACCCCTCCACTTT. Its translation: CASSQNSPLHF.

The chain carries TRBV6-5 and TRBJ1-1, with D tentatively TRBD1 (5 bases). The V and J ends lost 6 bases and 6 bases respectively, with 14 bases between them. Per germline, CDR1 MNHEY and CDR2 SVGAGI. The length of the CDR3 is 13 residues. The CDR3 bases are TGTGCCAGCAGCCCATCTGGGGGGGCTGAAGCTTTCTTT. It specifies CASSPSGGAEAFF.

The chain is built from TRBV6-5 and TRBJ1-2; no clear D. This CDR3 spans 14 amino acids. CDR1 and CDR2 from the germline V gene are MNHEY and SVGAGI. V was clipped by 0 bases and J by 7 bases, with 12 bases between them. For the CDR3, the DNA is TGTGCCAGCAGTTACTCTGGGGTCTTGAGTGGCTACACCTTC. Its protein product is CASSYSGVLSGYTF.

The chain uses TRBV2 and TRBJ1-4; possible D gene TRBD1, 6 bases. V was pared by 6 bases and J by 8 bases, with 19 bases between. The germline CDR1 and CDR2 sequences are SNHLY and FYNNEI. This CDR3 has 15 residues. The chain's CDR3 is CASRNEQGLREKLFF. The CDR3 coding sequence is TGTGCCAGCAGAAACGAACAGGGTCTGAGGGAAAAACTGTTTTTT.

The J gene is TRBJ2-1, the V gene TRBV5-1; 8 bases match TRBD2. Looked up from germline, CDR1 is SGHRS and CDR2 is YFSETQ. V was clipped by 0 bases and J by 7 bases; unmatched bases: 6. The CDR3 loop spans 15 amino acids. CDR3 in amino acids: CASSLASGSRNEQFF. In DNA form, the CDR3 reads TGCGCCAGCAGCTTGGCCAGCGGGAGTCGTAATGAGCAGTTCTTC.

This clone was seen once. The V gene is TRBV19, the J gene TRBJ1-5; a weak D match, TRBD1 (5 bases). The CDR3 is 16 residues long. Trimming took off 3 bases at V and 5 bases at J, with 17 bases between the two ends. The V gene's germline CDR1 is LNHDA and CDR2 SQIVND (reference sequence). The CDR3 loop reads CASSMSRGMGDQPQHF. The CDR3, as DNA: TGTGCCAGTAGTATGTCCCGGGGGATGGGTGATCAGCCCCAGCATTTT.